A selection of T cell receptor beta chains follows, all from one sample in a study of shared T cell receptors in the human thymus. Sequencing used immunoSEQ multiplex PCR; TCRdb keeps in-frame clones, though not all of them. The sample shows under 850,000 clones, 70% to 90% of them seen only once. These data were also filed under a second study, of human thymus T cells.

The material sequenced was thymocytes. Receptors were obtained from a boy less than two years old with a congenital heart defect. Each CDR3 is given without its conserved first and last residue.

CDR3: ASSFRLADNEQF
V: TRBV7-9
J: TRBJ2-1

CDR3: ASRADGEQY
V: TRBV6-5
J: TRBJ2-7

CDR3: ASSTQGATEAF
V: TRBV19
J: TRBJ1-1

CDR3: AWSGTSGIAETQY
V: TRBV30
J: TRBJ2-5

CDR3: ATSGTSGRDPMETQY
V: TRBV15
J: TRBJ2-5

CDR3: ASSLRGAYEQY
V: TRBV5-4
J: TRBJ2-7

CDR3: ASSTDREEEYEQY
V: TRBV7-2
J: TRBJ2-7

CDR3: ASSFGGTVSGRAPN
V: TRBV7-2
J: TRBJ2-7

CDR3: ASSPRPWTGGRGNTEAF
V: TRBV5-1
J: TRBJ1-1

CDR3: ASSSGDRAIYEQY
V: TRBV6-1
J: TRBJ2-7

CDR3: ASSVGTSGRRDEQF
V: TRBV9
J: TRBJ2-1

CDR3: ATSRKLAYQGLVYEQY
V: TRBV15
J: TRBJ2-7

CDR3: ASSFGTSPYEQY
V: TRBV11-3
J: TRBJ2-7

CDR3: ASSSRGQPQH
V: TRBV11-2
J: TRBJ1-5

CDR3: ASSLGPSPGEQF
V: TRBV7-7
J: TRBJ2-1

CDR3: ASSMKVAGPTDTQY
V: TRBV19
J: TRBJ2-3

CDR3: ASSESSVKGADEQY
V: TRBV25-1
J: TRBJ2-7

CDR3: SVVSPSVSYEQY
V: TRBV29-1
J: TRBJ2-7

CDR3: ASSKTASYGYT
V: TRBV19
J: TRBJ1-2

CDR3: ASSLRASRETQY
V: TRBV27
J: TRBJ2-5

CDR3: AISWTGDNEQF
V: TRBV10-3
J: TRBJ2-1

CDR3: ASSPGLAGISYNEQF
V: TRBV7-8
J: TRBJ2-1

CDR3: ASSPSGSITNEQF
V: TRBV9
J: TRBJ2-1

CDR3: ASSPRLMWSKEQY
V: TRBV5-8
J: TRBJ2-7

CDR3: ASSLGTGPEQY
V: TRBV5-1
J: TRBJ2-7

CDR3: SARGPPKIEMNTEAF
V: TRBV29-1
J: TRBJ1-1

CDR3: ASSLYRGEVHGYT
V: TRBV27
J: TRBJ1-2

CDR3: ASSLATSGRQNNEQF
V: TRBV5-1
J: TRBJ2-1

CDR3: ASSLEASGSVHNEQF
V: TRBV5-1
J: TRBJ2-1

CDR3: ASTLGWASSYNEQF
V: TRBV28
J: TRBJ2-1

CDR3: ASSGQGIHEQY
V: TRBV28
J: TRBJ2-7

CDR3: ASSVPGLAGDRTGELF
V: TRBV7-2
J: TRBJ2-2

CDR3: ASSQESGTTYNEQF
V: TRBV4-3
J: TRBJ2-1

CDR3: ASSSGLAGDPSYEQY
V: TRBV27
J: TRBJ2-7

CDR3: AISDTSGSDTQY
V: TRBV10-3
J: TRBJ2-3

CDR3: ASAFMGGAGELF
V: TRBV2
J: TRBJ2-2

CDR3: AWTGVRRRTGELF
V: TRBV30
J: TRBJ2-2

CDR3: ASSLVSPGGCNQPQH
V: TRBV28
J: TRBJ1-5

CDR3: ASRGQGELDIQY
V: TRBV10-2
J: TRBJ2-4

CDR3: ASSSHRDRAYGYT
V: TRBV19
J: TRBJ1-2

CDR3: ASSQDTSVNEQF
V: TRBV4-3
J: TRBJ2-1

CDR3: ASSLAREGPETQY
V: TRBV5-6
J: TRBJ2-5

CDR3: ASNLVSSYEQY
V: TRBV28
J: TRBJ2-7

CDR3: ASSQKTHSYNEQF
V: TRBV4-3
J: TRBJ2-1

CDR3: ASSWGLGETQY
V: TRBV6-1
J: TRBJ2-5

CDR3: ASSERLSGLAEAF
V: TRBV25-1
J: TRBJ1-1

CDR3: ASSLGQGLIIFAGANVLT
V: TRBV5-1
J: TRBJ2-6